Below are 22 T cell receptor beta chains sequenced from a single sample in a study of blood T cell repertoires in COVID-19 (TCRdb year 2020). Library preparation used the immunoSEQ multiplex PCR assay. TCRdb re-hosts the immuneACCESS table, in-frame sequences only. Its copies lack some clones; in the studies checked, an unresolved V gene accounts for under half of them, and the cause for the rest is not known. Within this sample are 400,000 or so clones, with approximately 90% of them counted one time only. 0.7% to 1% of the sample is in the top ten clones. Sequenced material: peripheral blood. The source of these receptors is a man between 18 and 29 years old with COVID-19, enrolled during active disease.

J is TRBJ2-3 and V is TRBV7-9, with 8 bases identical to TRBD1. Germline CDR1 is SEHNR and CDR2 is FQNEAQ (reference sequence). This CDR3 spans 17 amino acids. The ends lost 1 base at V and 3 bases at J; junction bases unmatched: 9. CDR3 sequence (DNA): TGTGCCAGCAGCTTAGGCGGGCAGGGGGCGGTAACAGATACGCAGTATTTT. Its protein is CASSLGGQGAVTDTQYF. The entire variable domain, with the rest obtained from reference TRBV7-9 and TRBJ2-3, is as follows: DTGVSQNPRHKITKRGQNVTFRCDPISEHNRLYWYRQTLGQGPEFLTYFQNEAQLEKSRLLSDRFSAERPKGSFSTLEIQRTEQGDSAMYLCASSLGGQGAVTDTQYFGPGTRLTVL.

The chain carries TRBV18 and TRBJ1-2; the D gene is possibly TRBD1 (6 bases). The CDR3 runs 12 residues. V was trimmed by 4 bases and J by 10 bases, leaving 13 bases between them. Germline values: CDR1 KGHSH, CDR2 LQKENI. The CDR3 reads CASSQEGGAYTF. As DNA, the CDR3 is TGTGCCAGCTCACAGGAAGGGGGAGCCTACACCTTC.

The rearrangement uses TRBV9 and TRBJ2-2; D is ambiguous. The CDR3 has 11 residues. Trimming shortened V by 8 bases and J by 4 bases, and 6 bases separated the two germline ends. Germline values: CDR1 SGDLS, CDR2 YYNGEE. The CDR3 spells CARETTGELFF. CDR3 nucleotide sequence: TGTGCCAGGGAGACCACCGGGGAGCTGTTTTTT. The full variable domain, its missing parts supplied by reference TRBV9 and TRBJ2-2, is DSGVTQTPKHLITATGQRVTLRCSPRSGDLSVYWYQQSLDQGLQFLIQYYNGEERAKGNILERFSAQQFPDLHSELNLSSLELGDSALYFCARETTGELFFGEGSRLTVL.

This chain joins TRBV5-4 and TRBJ2-2; 9 bases are shared with TRBD1. The length of the CDR3 is 15 residues. Germline CDR1 and CDR2: SGHNT and YYREEE (reference sequence). The V and J ends lost 3 bases and 4 bases, in that order; junction bases with no gene match: 4. The CDR3 protein is CASSWGQGSTGELFF. The CDR3 coding sequence is TGTGCCAGCAGCTGGGGACAGGGCAGCACCGGGGAGCTGTTTTTT.

The CDR3 nucleotides read TGCGCCAGCAGCTACACTACCGGGACAGCGACCGGGGAGCTGTTTTTT. Protein product: CASSYTTGTATGELFF. This chain links TRBV5-1 with TRBJ2-2; 7 bases line up with TRBD1. The CDR3 sequence is 16 residues long. V gave up 3 bases and J gave up 5 bases; unmatched junction bases: 10. In germline, CDR1 is SGHRS, CDR2 YFSETQ.

The chain carries TRBV11-2 and TRBJ2-3; a possible D gene is TRBD2 (5 bases). This CDR3 is 15 amino acids long. Germline V gene lookup returns CDR1 SGHAT and CDR2 FQNNGV. Trimming removed 2 bases at V and 6 bases at J, with 15 bases between. CDR3 protein: CASSLTSRSSDTQYF. The CDR3, as DNA: TGTGCCAGCAGCTTAACTAGTCGTTCGTCTGATACGCAGTATTTT.

The CDR3 coding sequence is TGTGCCAGCAGCTTGGGGGGGGATGGAAGTGGGCGCACAGATACGCAGTATTTT. Translation gives CASSLGGDGSGRTDTQYF. V is TRBV5-4 and J is TRBJ2-3; D is possibly TRBD2 (6 bases). Germline loops: CDR1 SGHNT, CDR2 YYREEE (reference sequence). The V end lost 0 bases, the J end lost 1 base, and 18 bases lay between the germline ends. This CDR3 contains 18 residues.

The rearrangement uses TRBV18 and TRBJ1-1; TRBD1 is a possible D gene (6 bases). The V end lost 3 bases, the J end lost 6 bases, and 17 bases lay between the germline ends. The germline gives CDR1 KGHSH, CDR2 LQKENI. The CDR3 length is 15 residues. The CDR3 region is CASSPGGGRMAEAFF. In DNA form, the CDR3 reads TGTGCCAGCTCACCGGGGGGGGGCCGAATGGCTGAAGCTTTCTTT.

The chain recombines TRBV30 with TRBJ1-6; maybe TRBD1 (6 bases). V lost 0 bases, J lost 12 bases, and 15 bases lay in between. Germline V gene data show CDR1 as GTSNPN and CDR2 as SVGIG (reference sequence). The CDR3 sequence is 14 residues long. CDR3 coding DNA: TGTGCCTGGAGTGTAAGGGGGTCCGGGATACCCCTCCACTTT. As protein: CAWSVRGSGIPLHF.

The chain uses TRBV19 and TRBJ2-3; the match to TRBD2 covers 11 bases. Germline V gene lookup returns CDR1 LNHDA and CDR2 SQIVND (reference sequence). V was clipped by 1 base and J by 6 bases; unmatched bases: 3. CDR3 length: 15 amino acids. In DNA form, the CDR3 reads TGTGCCAGTAGTATAGGGCTAGCGGGGGGCGATACGCAGTATTTT. Translated, it gives CASSIGLAGGDTQYF. Looking up the rest from reference TRBV19 and TRBJ2-3 gives the full variable domain: DGGITQSPKYLFRKEGQNVTLSCEQNLNHDAMYWYRQDPGQGLRLIYYSQIVNDFQKGDIAEGYSVSREKKESFPLTVTSAQKNPTAFYLCASSIGLAGGDTQYFGPGTRLTVL.

This clone was observed once. The V gene is TRBV7-8, the J gene TRBJ2-1, with D perhaps matching TRBD1 (6 bases). The CDR3 spans 16 residues. V was trimmed by 7 bases and J by 5 bases, leaving 21 bases between them. Germline lookup yields CDR1 SGHVS and CDR2 FQNEAQ. As DNA, the CDR3 is TGTGCCAGCATCTGGCTTGTCGGACAGCCCAACAATGAGCAGTTCTTC. This codes for CASIWLVGQPNNEQFF.

The rearrangement links TRBV9 to TRBJ2-2; TRBD2 aligns across 8 bases. The germline V gene encodes CDR1 SGDLS and CDR2 YYNGEE. The CDR3 contains 16 residues. The ends lost 4 bases at V and 1 base at J; junction bases unmatched: 6. CDR3 loop: CASSRRLALNTGELFF. The CDR3 DNA reads as TGTGCCAGCAGCCGTAGACTAGCGCTGAACACCGGGGAGCTGTTTTTT.

The genes are TRBV7-2 and TRBJ2-5; the match to TRBD2 covers 9 bases. Germline-derived CDR1 and CDR2 are SGHTA and FQGNSA. With 5 bases clipped from V and 5 bases from J, the junction kept 9 bases outside the gene matches. The CDR3 covers 15 residues. CDR3 nucleotide sequence: TGTGCCAGCAGCCCTTTAGCGGGAGAGGTGGAGACCCAGTACTTC. Amino acids: CASSPLAGEVETQYF.

This sequence joins TRBV7-9 and TRBJ2-7, with D uncertain. The CDR3 contains 13 residues. Germline CDR1 reads SEHNR; CDR2 reads FQNEAQ (reference sequence). Trimming stripped 2 bases from V and 2 bases from J, with 7 bases between. The CDR3 spells CASSLSQTYEQYF. The CDR3 bases are TGTGCCAGCAGCTTATCACAGACCTACGAGCAGTACTTC.

Regarding this clone: Other DNA sequences of this sample code for an identical CDR3. The J gene is TRBJ2-5, the V gene TRBV30; D is undetermined. The CDR3 contains 11 residues. V was clipped by 0 bases and J by 4 bases, with 3 bases between them. Per the germline V gene, CDR1 is GTSNPN and CDR2 is SVGIG (reference sequence). CDR3 sequence: CAWSVLETQYF. DNA for the CDR3: TGTGCCTGGAGTGTCTTAGAGACCCAGTACTTC.

The CDR3 region is CASSLVPGPDTQYF. The DNA of the CDR3 is TGTGCCAGCAGCTTAGTCCCAGGGCCAGATACGCAGTATTTT. The V gene is TRBV7-9, the J gene TRBJ2-3; weak D call: TRBD1 (5 bases). The CDR3 has 14 residues. V was clipped by 1 base and J by 4 bases, with 9 bases between them. Germline V gene sequence: CDR1 SEHNR, CDR2 FQNEAQ (reference sequence).

The chain carries TRBV14 and TRBJ2-3, with a weak D call TRBD2 (5 bases). CDR3 length equals 15 residues. Germline CDR1 SGHDN, CDR2 FVKESK. The V end lost 1 base, the J end lost 3 bases, and 11 bases lay between the germline ends. CDR3 nucleotide sequence: TGTGCCAGCAGCCAAGGCCTTCGGGGAACAGATACGCAGTATTTT. Translating gives CASSQGLRGTDTQYF.

This CDR3 is CSVEGTAGGLSSYNEQFF. The DNA of the CDR3 is TGCAGCGTTGAAGGTACAGCGGGGGGCCTGAGCTCCTACAATGAGCAGTTCTTC. The rearrangement uses TRBV29-1 and TRBJ2-1, with TRBD2 matching over 9 bases. The CDR3 has 18 amino acids. Per the germline V gene, CDR1 is SQVTM and CDR2 is ANQGSEA. The junction had 10 bases not matched to a gene; V was cut back by 1 base and J by 0 bases.

The rearrangement joins TRBV5-1 to TRBJ1-2; tentatively, D is TRBD1 (5 bases). The V gene's germline CDR1 is SGHRS and CDR2 YFSETQ. This CDR3 has 13 residues. The V gene lost 1 base and the J gene lost 10 bases, with 14 bases spanning the gap. The CDR3 DNA follows: TGCGCCAGCAGCTTGATCCAGGGTAGAGACTACACCTTC. Translated: CASSLIQGRDYTF.

The chain combines TRBV9 with TRBJ2-7; weak D call: TRBD1 (6 bases). The CDR3 spans 14 residues. Germline CDR1 SGDLS, CDR2 YYNGEE. Trimming cost V 3 bases and J 3 bases, with 13 bases left between them. The CDR3 reads CASSGGTRDYEQYF. The DNA for the CDR3 is TGTGCCAGCAGCGGTGGGACACGGGACTACGAGCAGTACTTC. Full variable domain (missing parts from reference TRBV9 and TRBJ2-7): DSGVTQTPKHLITATGQRVTLRCSPRSGDLSVYWYQQSLDQGLQFLIQYYNGEERAKGNILERFSAQQFPDLHSELNLSSLELGDSALYFCASSGGTRDYEQYFGPGTRLTVT.

The chain has TRBV7-3 and TRBJ1-5; D is possibly TRBD1 (6 bases). This CDR3 contains 16 residues. The V end was cut by 6 bases, the J end by 2 bases, with 17 bases between. CDR1 SGHTA and CDR2 FQGTGA come from the germline V gene. The CDR3 nucleotides are TGTGCCAGCAGAGCGATTGGGGGCTCGTGCAATCAGCCCCAGCATTTT. Translated, it gives CASRAIGGSCNQPQHF. Full variable domain (remainder filled in from reference TRBV7-3 and TRBJ1-5): GAGVSQTPSNKVTEKGKYVELRCDPISGHTALYWYRQSLGQGPEFLIYFQGTGAADDSGLPNDRFFAVRPEGSVSTLKIQRTERGDSAVYLCASRAIGGSCNQPQHFGDGTRLSIL.

This chain uses TRBV5-1 with TRBJ2-1, with 13 bases lining up with TRBD2. Germline V gene sequence: CDR1 SGHRS, CDR2 YFSETQ. V shed 0 bases and J 4 bases; nucleotides not matched to a gene: 1. CDR3 length: 16 residues. Here the CDR3 DNA reads TGCGCCAGCAGCTTGGGACTAGCGGGAGGTTACAATGAGCAGTTCTTC. Encoded protein: CASSLGLAGGYNEQFF.